Sequencing of this T cell receptor (beta chain) was carried out in a study of T cells in localized non-small cell lung cancer. Note on this clone: No antigen is known for it.

Overall study findings and caveats: Sequencing was restricted to one tumor region; therefore, heterogeneity remains possible. Adjacent lung had a median approximately 57 of the 100 largest tumor clones.

Only in-frame clones appear in the TCRdb table, and some are missing; sequencing was by immunoSEQ multiplex PCR. Counted here are about 19,000 clones, approximately 83% occurring once; the ten biggest clones make up 25%. V lost 4 bases to trimming and J lost 8 bases, with 6 bases between them. CDR3 size: 10 residues. Germline V gene lookup returns CDR1 SQVTM and CDR2 ANQGSEA. The rearrangement links TRBV29-1 to TRBJ1-3; D is ambiguous. The source of this sequence is a female donor aged 60 or older with stage I lung adenocarcinoma. Specimen: peripheral blood, collected before any cancer treatment. The CDR3 DNA is TGCAGCGTTGCTCAGGACACCATATATTTT. This sequence encodes CSVAQDTIYF.